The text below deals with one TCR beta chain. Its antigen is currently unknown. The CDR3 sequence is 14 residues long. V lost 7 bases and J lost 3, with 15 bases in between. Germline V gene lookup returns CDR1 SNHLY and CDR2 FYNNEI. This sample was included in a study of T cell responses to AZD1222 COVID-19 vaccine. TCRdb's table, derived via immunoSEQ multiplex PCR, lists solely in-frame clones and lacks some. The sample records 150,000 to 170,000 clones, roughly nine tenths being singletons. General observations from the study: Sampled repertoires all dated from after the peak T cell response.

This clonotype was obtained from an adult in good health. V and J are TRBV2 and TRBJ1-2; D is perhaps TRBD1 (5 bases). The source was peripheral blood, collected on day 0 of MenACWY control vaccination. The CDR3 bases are TGTGCCAGCACCGAGTCGCAGGGACACTATGGCTACACCTTC. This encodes CASTESQGHYGYTF.